The present TCR beta chain was sequenced within a study of blood T cells in healthy people across ages. Alongside a J-beta primer mix, a sample-barcoded 5' primer served in a second PCR lasting roughly 6 to 12 cycles. The template-switch adaptor, which had 12 random nucleotides, put a tag on each cDNA molecule. No fewer than 3 million CDR3-containing paired-end reads came from each sample. TCRdb itself ran the 5' RACE reads through MiXCR, one entry per CDR3 protein. The data show over 1,300,000 distinct CDR3 sequences, approximately 59% seen once. V dropped 3 bases and J dropped 4 bases, with 16 bases sitting between them. Germline values: CDR1 DFQATT, CDR2 SNEGSKA (reference sequence). CDR3 length equals 15 residues.

The sequenced material came from blood. The J gene is TRBJ2-1, the V gene TRBV20-1; D possibly matches TRBD1 or TRBD2 (5 bases each). The TCR sequence derives from a man aged 18 to 35 in good health. The CDR3 bases are TGCAGTGCTAGGCCTTGGGGGTGGGATTACAATGAGCAGTTCTTC. Translating gives CSARPWGWDYNEQFF.